This T cell receptor (beta chain) was observed in a study of shared clonotypes between healthy human individuals. Study summary: Contributing individuals were a couple of females and a few males aged 18 to 49. The study, taken as a whole, reports: Tissue TCR repertoires likely differ from these blood-only repertoires. Having only a few donors restricted how much genetic and exposure-history diversity was captured.

Comments on this clone: Its matching antigen is unknown.

Naive CD4+ cells were CD45RA-selected; the remaining cells were memory. The CDR3 runs to 15 residues. Germline values: CDR1 LGHNA, CDR2 YSLEER. Deletions cut 0 bases from V and 3 bases from J, with 12 bases between. TCRdb keeps only in-frame clones here, not all; method: immunoSEQ multiplex PCR. The table includes 2 million to 2.5 million clones, approximately 94% detected once. The chain is built from TRBV4-3 and TRBJ2-7; possible D gene TRBD1, 5 bases. Specimen: naive CD4+ T cells from PBMCs. Subset of the sample: CD45RA+ positively selected. The origin of this receptor is a man aged 18 to 30 in good health. Some clones in this sample may be carry-over from other donors' samples. CDR3 sequence reads: CASSQDWGSFYEQYF. The CDR3 DNA is TGCGCCAGCAGCCAAGATTGGGGCAGCTTCTACGAGCAGTACTTC.